This entry concerns a single T cell receptor beta chain. Sequencing used immunoSEQ multiplex PCR; TCRdb keeps in-frame clones, though not all of them. The table lists 55,000 to 70,000 clones, less than 90% of them singletons. The data are from a study of T cell changes during pregnancy in multiple sclerosis. V was clipped by 6 bases and J by 1 base, with 9 bases between them. This CDR3 has 14 residues. Germline lookup yields CDR1 LNHDA and CDR2 SQIVND (reference sequence). The sequenced sample was CD4+ T cells from peripheral blood mononuclear cells, obtained in the third trimester of pregnancy. This chain joins TRBV19 and TRBJ2-2, with D possibly matching TRBD1 (6 bases). The source is a female donor with multiple sclerosis, enrolled in a pregnancy study. The CDR3 region is CASRTTGNTGELFF. In DNA, the CDR3 is TGTGCCAGTAGAACGACAGGGAACACCGGGGAGCTGTTTTTT.